This T cell receptor (beta chain) comes out of a study of cytomegalovirus exposure and HLA in healthy donors. Use of 60 Vbeta and 13 Jbeta primers characterized the PCR. The assay was immunoSEQ multiplex PCR, and TCRdb's table has in-frame clones only and misses some. This sample yields about 110,000 clones, of which around 77% are seen a single time; 5.4% belongs to the top ten. The V segment lost 6 bases and the J segment 6 bases; nucleotides outside the gene matches: 7. The CDR3 covers 14 residues. CDR1 and CDR2 from the germline V gene are MNHEY and SMNVEV (reference sequence). The receptor's source is a woman younger than 45 in good health and CMV-seropositive. The source material was PBMCs. This sequence joins TRBV27 and TRBJ2-2; 7 nucleotides line up with TRBD1. CDR3 sequence (DNA): TGTGCCAGCAGACACGACAGGGCGTCCGGGGAGCTGTTTTTT. It specifies CASRHDRASGELFF.